This T cell receptor (beta chain) was sequenced during a study of T cell changes during pregnancy in multiple sclerosis. Profiling relied on immunoSEQ multiplex PCR, and the TCRdb table lists in-frame clones only, not all of them. The sample shows about 42,000 clones, 88% of them seen only once. V lost 7 bases and J 4 bases, leaving 20 bases between the germline ends. This CDR3 region has 15 residues. Per germline, CDR1 MDHEN and CDR2 SYDVKM. The sample was CD4+ T cells from peripheral blood mononuclear cells, taken in the second trimester of pregnancy. The chain is built from TRBV28 and TRBJ2-7; D is uncertain. The sequence was collected from a female donor with multiple sclerosis, enrolled in a pregnancy study. CDR3: CASTHGAPGHYEQYF. The CDR3 region has the DNA TGTGCCAGCACCCACGGAGCGCCCGGCCATTACGAGCAGTACTTC. Using reference TRBV28 and TRBJ2-7 for the parts outside the CDR3, the full variable domain is DVKVTQSSRYLVKRTGEKVFLECVQDMDHENMFWYRQDPGLGLRLIYFSYDVKMKEKGDIPEGYSVSREKKERFSLILESASTNQTSMYLCASTHGAPGHYEQYFGPGTRLTVT.